Described below is a single T cell receptor beta chain sequence and its context. Its cognate antigen is unknown. The sample originates from a study of cytomegalovirus exposure and HLA in healthy donors. Across the whole study: Unique TCRs numbering some 80 million, obtained from HLA-typed donors, made up an early data release.

PCR involved 60 Vbeta and 13 Jbeta primers. Per the authors' pipeline: Roughly 12 million shared chains were among approximately 87 million unique TCR beta chains counted in a later analysis. Sequencing was performed with immunoSEQ multiplex PCR; in TCRdb, only in-frame clones are kept and a portion is missing. Clone size and the V and J calls come from that table; the DNA yielded D and trimming. The table records around 120,000 clones, around 86% of them present only once. The CDR3 has 16 residues. The germline V gene has CDR1 SGHNT and CDR2 YYREEE (reference sequence). V was cut by 0 bases and J by 3 bases, with 10 bases left in between. Study-wide points: Later analysis suggested links between common viral pathogens and several top significant clusters. A later analysis linked a missense variant in DCLRE1C to the trimming of TCR beta V and J genes.

This TCR was sampled from a woman in her 30s in good health and CMV-seronegative. Sample: PBMCs. This sequence joins TRBV5-4 and TRBJ2-6, with TRBD2 as a possible D gene (5 bases). The CDR3 is CASSLAGIGGANVLTF. The CDR3 bases are TGTGCCAGCAGCTTGGCGGGAATTGGTGGGGCCAACGTCCTGACTTTC.